The following is a T cell receptor (beta chain) sequence with its context. Its antigen specificity is not known. The input lacks base qualities; no much larger clone sits a single base away. The CDR3 goes from the cysteine to the phenylalanine over 17 residues. Here the CDR3 DNA is all that survives: 51 bases in frame from base 1. CDR1 and CDR2 are drawn from the germline V gene: SGDLS, YYNGEE. V is cut by 0 bases and J by 4 bases, and the space between the germline ends is 19 bases. Donors were a few dozen systemically healthy Caucasian individuals from Russia aged roughly 6 to 95 years. Each donor gave ten milliliters of peripheral blood, drawn into EDTA-treated Vacutainer tubes. Ficoll-Paque density-gradient centrifugation was used to isolate PBMCs, with at least 7 million per sample. Total RNA, at least 6 micrograms per sample, was extracted from PBMCs with Trizol reagent. For every donor, an aliquot of PBMCs went through flow cytometry to measure the percentages of naive CD45RAhigh/CD27high T cells.

These data originate in a study of blood T cells in healthy people across ages (dated by TCRdb to the mid-2010s). Background on the whole study: In model experiments, roughly one uniquely barcoded TCR beta cDNA molecule per two T cells was captured by template switching. The study measured age-related changes in TCR beta repertoire diversity using deep sequencing normalized with unique cDNA molecular identifiers. The donors were split into four age groups: young (average 16 years), middle-aged (about 40), aged (over 55) and long-lived (approximately 80). Using the same blood draw, the study looked at two additional independent replicas of 1 million unique cDNA reads for two donors, one aged 18 to 30 and the other aged 80 or older. Overall results and qualifications from the work: There was a strong correlation between observed TCR beta diversity and the percentage of naive T cells measured by flow cytometry. As age increased, observed TCR beta diversity per million T cells dropped in a roughly linear way, and a significant reduction was already evident by age 40. Because profiling used bulk unsorted PBMCs, naive and antigen-experienced compartments could not be compared conclusively. Compared with the aged group, the long-lived group had more naive CD4+ T cells, fewer expanded clones and increased TCR diversity, suggesting age selection. Estimates of total diversity from one million sequenced T cells were regarded as lower bounds and underestimates. The CMV infection status of donors was not known, potentially confounding age-related changes in expanded clonotypes.

Receptors were amplified or captured by 5' RACE. The sequencing machine was an Illumina HiSeq 2500. The second PCR ran for about 6 to 12 cycles and used a J-beta primer mix along with a sample-barcoded 5' primer. Each TCR beta cDNA molecule received a unique molecular identifier from a template-switch 5' adaptor carrying 12 random nucleotides. Each sample yielded at least 2.5 million CDR3-containing paired-end reads. All of the RNA was converted into first-strand cDNA using the Mint cDNA synthesis kit, with a TRBC-specific oligonucleotide serving as the primer. Following uracil-DNA glycosylase treatment, a first 18-cycle PCR with universal primers M1SS and BC2_uni_R was performed on all cDNA. On the study's bioinformatics: Normalization of each sample was performed by random selection of 1 million high-quality reads, each carrying a distinct molecular identifier. Reads sharing molecular identifiers were discarded rather than binned into consensus sequences. MiTCR, run with a Q25 quality threshold and the strictest error-elimination algorithm, handled CDR3 identification, clonotype clustering and error correction. Lower-bound total TCR beta diversity was estimated with a nonparametric unseen species model using Euler transformation. In-frame beta chains were kept once TCRdb had trimmed the public reads at Q25 with fastp and called clones with MiXCR. Rows with one shared CDR3 protein collapse into an entry with the most common genes and DNA. TCRdb assigned the V and J calls; the authors' analysis was not used. Recorded for this sample are 750,000 to 850,000 distinct CDR3 sequences; approximately 25% of them occurred a single time. Clones ranked in the top ten supply 3% to 4.5% of the sample.

These data also formed part of another study, on T cells of mothers and their children. As the second paper documents: Nine systemically healthy Caucasian individuals served as donors, namely three mothers together with their six children. cDNA synthesis consumed the entire amount of extracted RNA, loaded at 1.5 ug RNA in each 15 ul reaction. In the second PCR, the M1S primer introduced both the sample barcodes and 2-4 random nucleotides. More than 8 million TCR beta CDR3 reads were obtained from each mother, and about 3 million reads were obtained from each child. Thymic selection similarly shapes TCR recombination output in related and unrelated pairs, with minor effect from inherited differences. Related mother-child pairs always showed normalized repertoire overlap that was slightly higher than in unrelated mother-child pairs, though the difference was never significant. No persistent microchimeric T cell clones were detected, at a sensitivity of around 100 clones per million clonotypes. In the study, deep NGS was used to compare the TCR beta repertoires of mothers and children, and features distinguishing related mother-child pairs from unrelated individuals were sought. On average, the children were about 10 +/- 4 years old, while the mothers were roughly 36 +/- 4 years old. After adapters were ligated using NEBNext reagents, the libraries underwent 100+100 nt paired-end sequencing on an Illumina HiSeq 2000. To prevent cross-contamination, the mother and child libraries were prepared a month apart and were sequenced in separate runs. For each donor, somewhere between roughly 500,000 and 2,300,000 distinct TCR beta clonotypes were identified. Naive TCR beta clonotypes were estimated from low-frequency clonotypes matched to each donor's FACS-determined naive share, without sorting.

This sequence was found in a boy aged 10-17 years in good health. The sample consisted of blood. Here the chain combines TRBV9 and TRBJ2-5; the D segment might be TRBD1 or TRBD2, since each matches 5 bases. The CDR3 sequence is CASSVDSGTYGTETQYF. Here is the DNA: TGTGCCAGCAGCGTAGATTCGGGAACATACGGGACAGAGACCCAGTACTTC.